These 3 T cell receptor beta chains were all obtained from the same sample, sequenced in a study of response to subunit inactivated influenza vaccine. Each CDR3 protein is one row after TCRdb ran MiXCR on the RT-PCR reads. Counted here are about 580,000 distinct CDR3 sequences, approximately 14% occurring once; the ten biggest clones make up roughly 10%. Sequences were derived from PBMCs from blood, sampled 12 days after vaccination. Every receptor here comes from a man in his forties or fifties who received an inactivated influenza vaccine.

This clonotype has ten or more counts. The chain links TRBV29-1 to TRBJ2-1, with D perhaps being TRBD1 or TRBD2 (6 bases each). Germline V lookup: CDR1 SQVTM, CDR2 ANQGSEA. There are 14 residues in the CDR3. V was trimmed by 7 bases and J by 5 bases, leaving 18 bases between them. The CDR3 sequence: CSAWGDAGDNEQFF. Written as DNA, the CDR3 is TGCAGCGCCTGGGGGGACGCAGGGGACAATGAGCAGTTCTTC.

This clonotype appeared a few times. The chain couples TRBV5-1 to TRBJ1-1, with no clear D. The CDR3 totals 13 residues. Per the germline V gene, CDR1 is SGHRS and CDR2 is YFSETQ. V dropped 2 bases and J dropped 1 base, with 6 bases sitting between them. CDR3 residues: CASSFYENTEAFF. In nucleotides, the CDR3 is TGCGCCAGCAGCTTCTATGAGAACACTGAAGCTTTCTTT.

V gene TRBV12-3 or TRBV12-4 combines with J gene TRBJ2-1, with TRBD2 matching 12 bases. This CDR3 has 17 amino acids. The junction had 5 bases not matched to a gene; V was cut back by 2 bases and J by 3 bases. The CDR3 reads CASSLNLAGGVYNEQFF. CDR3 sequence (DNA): TGTGCCAGCAGTTTAAACCTAGCGGGGGGGGTCTACAATGAGCAGTTCTTC.